This T cell receptor (beta chain) was profiled in a study of shared clonotypes between healthy human individuals (dated by TCRdb to the early 2020s). Turning to the overall study: A few men and a couple of women, aged 18 to 49 years, made up the cohort. Blood TCR repertoires of five healthy adults were deeply sequenced to estimate repertoire size and the extent of clonotype sharing between individuals. Libraries were prepared and TCR repertoires were sequenced by different laboratories using diverse techniques, in order to increase sequencing depth and limit assay-specific biases. Between about 0.94 and 8.9 billion PBMCs per donor were obtained by leukapheresis. Points the paper makes about the study in general: Sampling was restricted to blood, and TCR repertoires in tissues likely differ from the TCR repertoires found in blood. Because the study included a small number of donors, the genetic and exposure-history diversity represented was limited. Pairwise subsampling led to the expectation that sequencing depth would affect the degree of clonotype sharing among donors.

TCR CDR3 regions were amplified from genomic DNA by multiplex PCR using the deep immunoSEQ assay. Genomic DNA extracted from each cell subset was distributed evenly over all wells of several immunoSEQ 96-well plates, and each plate served as one replicate. For unsorted PBMC, 300 ng genomic DNA, equal to approximately 30,000 T cell genomes, was loaded into each replicate PCR. Ten immunoSEQ deep assay plates were used to sequence unsorted PBMC genomic DNA. Purified libraries were measured with a Qubit 3.0 fluorometer, size-checked on a Bioanalyzer 2100, and measured again with the KAPA Library Quantification kit. Every immunoSEQ 96-well plate was sequenced on a separate single-read 150-cycle Illumina NextSeq 550 flow cell. The authors' analysis ran thus. Because only junctional sequences without quality scores were contained in the immunoSEQ output, filtering matching that applied to full-length reads could not be performed. Sequences were annotated with PyIR, a Python wrapper for IgBLAST v1.9, using IMGT germline references to assign V/J genes and CDR3. Reads were removed for weak V/J assignments (E-value above 1e-6), missing CDR3, stop codons, out-of-frame junctions, or ambiguous translated residues. V3J clonotypes were defined by identical inferred V gene, J gene, and CDR3 amino acid sequence. To compute the percentage overlap between repertoires, the number of shared unique clonotypes was divided by the size of the smaller repertoire. Richness of each repertoire was evaluated using RTK rarefaction, the Chao1 estimator, and Recon v2.1 estimates of unobserved clonotypes. The table comes from immuneACCESS by way of TCRdb, which keeps in-frame sequences with V and J called. Part of the clones is missing from these tables; in studies checked, under half for an unresolved V gene and the rest for unknown reasons. That table supplies the V and J calls and clone size; D and trimming were determined from the DNA. Across this sample there are some 450,000 clones, with around 77% seen only once. The ten most abundant clones make up approximately 12% of the sample.

Donors were healthy HIV-negative adults with no recently reported acute infections or vaccinations. Every donor was a Caucasian adult residing in Nashville, Tennessee, USA. For unsorted samples, some 90 million PBMCs were counted and genomic DNA was extracted with the QIAamp DNA Blood Mini kit. Blood was obtained by leukapheresis, after which PBMCs were separated by Ficoll-Histopaque density gradient centrifugation and cryopreserved in liquid nitrogen vapor phase. Per the germline V gene, SGHTA is the CDR1 and FQGNSA is the CDR2. V lost 1 base and J lost 8 bases, and the count of bases not matched to a germline gene is 3. Including the terminal cysteine and phenylalanine, the CDR3 comprises 14 residues. Just CDR3 DNA is preserved here, 42 bases in frame from base 1. A note on this clone: It has no known antigen specificity. Per-base quality was not reported, and no clone a single base away is much larger than it.

The material sequenced was PBMCs. The sequence joins TRBV7-2 to TRBJ2-1; 9 middle bases align to TRBD2. The receptor comes from a woman in her thirties or forties in good health. Some clones in this sample may be carry-over from other donors' samples. The CDR3 region has the sequence CASSLVAGVYEQFF. The nucleotides are TGTGCCAGCAGCTTAGTAGCGGGAGTCTATGAGCAGTTCTTC.